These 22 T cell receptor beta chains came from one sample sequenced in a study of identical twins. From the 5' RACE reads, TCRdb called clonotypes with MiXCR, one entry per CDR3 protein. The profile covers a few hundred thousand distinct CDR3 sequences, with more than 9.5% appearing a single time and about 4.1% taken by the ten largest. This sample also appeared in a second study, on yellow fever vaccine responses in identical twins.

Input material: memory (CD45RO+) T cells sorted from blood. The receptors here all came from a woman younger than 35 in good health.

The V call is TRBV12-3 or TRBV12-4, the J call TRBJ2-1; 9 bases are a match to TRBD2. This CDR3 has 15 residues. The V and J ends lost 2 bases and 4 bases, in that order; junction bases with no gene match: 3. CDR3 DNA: TGTGCCAGCAGTTTAACGACTAGCGGTTACAATGAGCAGTTCTTC. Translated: CASSLTTSGYNEQFF.

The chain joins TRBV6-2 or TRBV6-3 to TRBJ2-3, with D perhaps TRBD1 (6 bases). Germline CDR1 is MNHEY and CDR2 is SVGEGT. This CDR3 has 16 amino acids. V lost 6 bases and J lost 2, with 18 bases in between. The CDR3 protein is CASSPNRDINTDTQYF. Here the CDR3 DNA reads TGTGCCAGCAGCCCAAACCGGGACATCAACACAGATACGCAGTATTTT.

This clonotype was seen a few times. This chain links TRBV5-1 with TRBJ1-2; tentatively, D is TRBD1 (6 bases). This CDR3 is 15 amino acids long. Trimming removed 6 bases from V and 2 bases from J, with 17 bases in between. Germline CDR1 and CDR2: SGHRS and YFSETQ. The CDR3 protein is CASTPGNRENYGYTF. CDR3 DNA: TGCGCCAGCACCCCGGGGAACAGGGAGAACTATGGCTACACCTTC.

CDR3 DNA: TGCAGTGCAAGACTAGCGGGAGGGCCTCGGTCCTACAATGAGCAGTTCTTC. Translated, it gives CSARLAGGPRSYNEQFF. The V gene is TRBV20-1, the J gene TRBJ2-1; TRBD2 matches 14 bases. The germline gives CDR1 DFQATT, CDR2 SNEGSKA (reference sequence). The CDR3 has 17 residues. J lost 1 base, V lost 6 bases, and 8 bases had no gene match.

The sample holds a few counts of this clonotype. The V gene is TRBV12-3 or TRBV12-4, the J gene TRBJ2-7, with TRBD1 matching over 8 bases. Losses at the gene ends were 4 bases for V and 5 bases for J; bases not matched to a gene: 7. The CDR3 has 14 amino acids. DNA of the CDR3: TGTGCCAGCAGTTCCAGGGGGCGCTTCCACGAGCAGTACTTC. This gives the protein CASSSRGRFHEQYF.

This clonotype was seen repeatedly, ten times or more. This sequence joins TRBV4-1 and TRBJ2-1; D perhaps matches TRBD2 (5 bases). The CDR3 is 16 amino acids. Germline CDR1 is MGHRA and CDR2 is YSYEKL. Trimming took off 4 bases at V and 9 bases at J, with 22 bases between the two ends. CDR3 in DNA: TGCGCCAGCAGCCCCCGGGGTAGCCGGGCGGTGTCTGAGCAGTTCTTC. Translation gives CASSPRGSRAVSEQFF.

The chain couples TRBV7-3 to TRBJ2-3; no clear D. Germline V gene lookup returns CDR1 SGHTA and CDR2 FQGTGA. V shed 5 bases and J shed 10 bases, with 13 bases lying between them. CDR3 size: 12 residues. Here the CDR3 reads CASSPTFVPQYF. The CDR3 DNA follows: TGTGCCAGCAGCCCCACGTTCGTCCCGCAGTATTTT.

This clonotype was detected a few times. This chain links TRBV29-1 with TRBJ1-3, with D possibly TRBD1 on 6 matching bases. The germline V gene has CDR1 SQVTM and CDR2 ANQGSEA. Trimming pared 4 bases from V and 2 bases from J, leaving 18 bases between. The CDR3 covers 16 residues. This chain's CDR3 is CSVAGEQGDAGNTIYF. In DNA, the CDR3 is TGCAGCGTTGCGGGGGAACAGGGAGATGCTGGAAACACCATATATTTT.

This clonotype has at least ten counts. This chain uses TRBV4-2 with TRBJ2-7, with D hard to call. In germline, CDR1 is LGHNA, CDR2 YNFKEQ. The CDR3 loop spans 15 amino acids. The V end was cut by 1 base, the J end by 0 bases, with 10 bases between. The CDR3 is CASSQGLEDSYEQYF. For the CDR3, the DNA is TGTGCCAGCAGCCAAGGATTGGAAGACTCCTACGAGCAGTACTTC.

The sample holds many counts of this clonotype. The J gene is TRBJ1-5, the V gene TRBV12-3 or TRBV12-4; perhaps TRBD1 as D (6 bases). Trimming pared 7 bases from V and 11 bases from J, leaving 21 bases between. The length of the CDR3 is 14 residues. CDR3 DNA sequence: TGTGCCAGCACCGACGCAGGGGCCCTAGGGTCCCAGCATTTT. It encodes CASTDAGALGSQHF.

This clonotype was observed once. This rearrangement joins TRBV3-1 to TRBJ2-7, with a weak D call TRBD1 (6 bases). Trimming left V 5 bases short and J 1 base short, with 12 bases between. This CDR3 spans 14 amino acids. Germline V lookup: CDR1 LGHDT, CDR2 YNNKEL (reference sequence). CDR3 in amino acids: CASSAQGVSYEQYF. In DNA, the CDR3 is TGTGCCAGCAGCGCACAGGGTGTGTCCTACGAGCAGTACTTC.

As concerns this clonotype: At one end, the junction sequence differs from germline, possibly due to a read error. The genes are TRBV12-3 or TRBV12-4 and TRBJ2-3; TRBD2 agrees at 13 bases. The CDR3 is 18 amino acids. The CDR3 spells CACSLFTSGGASTDTQYF. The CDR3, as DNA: TGTGCCTGCAGTTTATTTACTAGCGGGGGGGCCTCCACAGATACGCAGTATTTT.

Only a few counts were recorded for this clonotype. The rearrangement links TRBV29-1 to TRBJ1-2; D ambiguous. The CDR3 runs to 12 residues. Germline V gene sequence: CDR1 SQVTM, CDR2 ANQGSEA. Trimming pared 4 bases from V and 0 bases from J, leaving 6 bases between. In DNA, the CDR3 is TGCAGCGTTGCCGGGACTAACTATGGCTACACCTTC. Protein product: CSVAGTNYGYTF.

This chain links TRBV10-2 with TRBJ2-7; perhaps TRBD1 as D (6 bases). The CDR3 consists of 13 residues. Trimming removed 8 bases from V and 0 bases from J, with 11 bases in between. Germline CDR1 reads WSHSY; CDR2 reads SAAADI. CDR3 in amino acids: CASGQRFSYEQYF. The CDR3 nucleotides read TGCGCCAGCGGACAGCGGTTCTCCTACGAGCAGTACTTC.

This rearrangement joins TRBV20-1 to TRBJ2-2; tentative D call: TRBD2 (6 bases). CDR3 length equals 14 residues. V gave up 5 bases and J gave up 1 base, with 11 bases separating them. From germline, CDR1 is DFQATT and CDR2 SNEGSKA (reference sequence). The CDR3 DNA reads TGCAGTGCTCCCGGGACTTTGAACACCGGGGAGCTGTTTTTT. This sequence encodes CSAPGTLNTGELFF.

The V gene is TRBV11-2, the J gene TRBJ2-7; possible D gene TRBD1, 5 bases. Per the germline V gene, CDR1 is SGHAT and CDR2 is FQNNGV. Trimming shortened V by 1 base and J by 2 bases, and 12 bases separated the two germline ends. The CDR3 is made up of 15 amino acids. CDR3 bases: TGTGCCAGCAGCTTAGGGCAGGGTTTCACCTACGAGCAGTACTTC. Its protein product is CASSLGQGFTYEQYF. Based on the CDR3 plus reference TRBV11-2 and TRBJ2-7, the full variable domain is EAGVAQSPRYKIIEKRQSVAFWCNPISGHATLYWYQQILGQGPKLLIQFQNNGVVDDSQLPKDRFSAERLKGVDSTLKIQPAKLEDSAVYLCASSLGQGFTYEQYFGPGTRLTVT.

CDR3 sequence reads: CASSPGTSGSTYEQYF. CDR3 DNA sequence: TGTGCCAGCAGCCCCGGGACTAGCGGGAGTACCTACGAGCAGTACTTC. This rearrangement joins TRBV5-4 to TRBJ2-7, with 14 bases fitting TRBD2. V shed 4 bases, J shed 2 bases, and the junction held 5 bases outside the gene matches. Per germline, CDR1 SGHNT and CDR2 YYREEE (reference sequence). The CDR3 totals 16 residues.

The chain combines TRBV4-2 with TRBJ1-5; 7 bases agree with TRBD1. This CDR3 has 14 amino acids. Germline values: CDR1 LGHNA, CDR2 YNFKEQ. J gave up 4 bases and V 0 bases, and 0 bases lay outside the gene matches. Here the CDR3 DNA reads TGTGCCAGCAGCCAAGAACAGGGGAATCAGCCCCAGCATTTT. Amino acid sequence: CASSQEQGNQPQHF.

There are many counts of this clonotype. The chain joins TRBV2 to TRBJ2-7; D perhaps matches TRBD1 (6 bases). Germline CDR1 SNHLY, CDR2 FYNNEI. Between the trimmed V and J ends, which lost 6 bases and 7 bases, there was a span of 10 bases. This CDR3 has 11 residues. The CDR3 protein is CASRTGWEQYF. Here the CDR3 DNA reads TGTGCCAGCAGGACAGGCTGGGAGCAGTACTTC.

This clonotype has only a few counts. The CDR3 loop is CASSWGTAPYGYTF. CDR3 DNA: TGCGCCAGCAGCTGGGGGACAGCGCCCTATGGCTACACCTTC. The chain uses TRBV5-1 and TRBJ1-2; 7 bases agree with TRBD1. Germline-derived CDR1 and CDR2 are SGHRS and YFSETQ. The CDR3 consists of 14 residues. Trimming at V came to 3 bases and at J to 4 bases, leaving 6 bases not matched to a gene.

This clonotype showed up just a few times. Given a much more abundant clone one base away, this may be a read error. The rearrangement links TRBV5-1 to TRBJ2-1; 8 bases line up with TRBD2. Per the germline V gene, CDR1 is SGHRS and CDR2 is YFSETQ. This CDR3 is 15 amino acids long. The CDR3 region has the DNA TGCGCCAGCACCCTAGCGGGCCCGGCGCACAATGAGCAGTCCTTC. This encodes CASTLAGPAHNEQSF.

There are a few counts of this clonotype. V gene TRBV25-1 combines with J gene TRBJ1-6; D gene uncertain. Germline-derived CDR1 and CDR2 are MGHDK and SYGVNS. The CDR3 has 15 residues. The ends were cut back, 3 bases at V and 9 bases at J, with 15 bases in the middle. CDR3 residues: CASSDLQLEFSPLHF. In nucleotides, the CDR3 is TGTGCCAGCAGTGACCTACAGCTAGAATTTTCACCCCTCCACTTT.